These T cell receptor beta chains were read from a single sample in a study of shared clonotypes between healthy human individuals. Assay: immunoSEQ multiplex PCR; the TCRdb copy retains only in-frame clones and omits some. The data contain roughly 1,500,000 clones, 95% to 99% of them singletons. The sequencing input was naive CD4+ T cells sorted from blood. Receptor source: a man aged 25-40 years in good health. The CDR3 runs from the conserved cysteine through the conserved F or W. The D gene is left open where the match is weak. The size field is filled for only some rows; it gives once, few, many or a size class.

>TRBJ1-5|TRBV19|-|TRBD1
CASSNRTGIYSNQPQHF
TGTGCCAGTAGTAACAGGACAGGGATTTATAGCAATCAGCCCCAGCATTTT
>TRBJ1-2|TRBV19|-|-
CASSIDHRNHNYGYTF
TGTGCCAGTAGTATAGATCACAGGAATCATAACTATGGCTACACCTTC
>TRBJ1-2|TRBV18|-|-
CASSTMYPAPLYGYTF
TGTGCCAGCTCGACAATGTATCCAGCGCCTCTTTATGGCTACACCTTC
>TRBJ2-7|TRBV21-1|-|-
CASSTGVTPRYEQYF
TGTGCCAGCAGCACTGGGGTAACGCCCCGGTACGAGCAGTACTTC
>TRBJ1-4|TRBV5-1|-|-
CASSLDPTNEKLFF
TGCGCCAGCAGCTTAGATCCAACTAATGAAAAACTGTTTTTT
>TRBJ2-2|TRBV28|-|-
CASSLMGLRTGELFF
TGTGCCAGCAGTCTCATGGGACTGCGCACCGGGGAGCTGTTTTTT
>TRBJ2-1|TRBV2|-|TRBD2
CASSLEGLAGGNEQFF
TGTGCCAGCAGTTTAGAAGGACTAGCGGGGGGAAATGAGCAGTTCTTC
>TRBJ2-5|TRBV5-4|-|TRBD2
CASSLWLSGRAETQYF
TGTGCCAGCAGCTTGTGGCTTAGCGGGAGAGCGGAGACCCAGTACTTC
>TRBJ2-7|TRBV19|-|-
CASSGSSRDGRHEQYF
TGTGCCAGTAGTGGAAGCTCACGGGACGGACGCCACGAGCAGTACTTC
>TRBJ1-1|TRBV11-1|-|TRBD1
CASSLGQGRDTEAFF
TGTGCCAGCAGCTTGGGACAGGGGAGGGACACTGAAGCTTTCTTT
>TRBJ1-3|TRBV6-5|-|TRBD1
CASSYEQGVRNTIYF
TGTGCCAGCAGTTACGAACAGGGGGTTAGAAACACCATATATTTT
>TRBJ2-6|TRBV19|-|TRBD1
CASTDAGTGLSGANVLTF
TGTGCCAGTACCGACGCCGGGACAGGGCTCTCTGGGGCCAACGTCCTGACTTTC
>TRBJ1-4|TRBV5-4|-|-
CASSLDGRSNEKLFF
TGTGCCAGCAGCTTGGATGGACGGAGTAATGAAAAACTGTTTTTT
>TRBJ2-2|TRBV27|-|-
CASKLAGHANTGELFF
TGTGCCAGCAAATTGGCGGGGCACGCGAACACCGGGGAGCTGTTTTTT
>TRBJ2-7|TRBV9|-|-
CASSVAGAVTYEQYF
TGTGCCAGCAGCGTAGCGGGGGCAGTGACTTACGAGCAGTACTTC
>TRBJ2-2|TRBV11-3|once|TRBD2
CASSLGLLTSETNTGELFF
TGTGCCAGCAGCTTAGGCTTACTCACTAGCGAGACGAACACCGGGGAGCTGTTTTTT
>TRBJ2-1|TRBV5-1|-|-
CASSPRETGWNEQFF
TGCGCCAGCAGCCCCCGGGAGACGGGTTGGAATGAGCAGTTCTTC
>TRBJ2-1|TRBV2|-|-
CASIGTYPNEQFF
TGTGCCAGCATCGGGACCTACCCCAATGAGCAGTTCTTC
>TRBJ2-3|TRBV5-4|-|-
CASRPMITGVGSGDTQYF
TGTGCCAGCAGGCCCATGATCACAGGGGTCGGGAGTGGAGATACGCAGTATTTT
>TRBJ2-1|TRBV6-1|-|TRBD2
CASSEGLASGWQNEQFF
TGTGCCAGCAGTGAAGGACTAGCTAGCGGGTGGCAGAATGAGCAGTTCTTC
>TRBJ2-3|TRBV14|-|-
CASSQSRGADTQYF
TGTGCCAGCAGCCAAAGCAGGGGGGCAGATACGCAGTATTTT
>TRBJ1-2|TRBV27|once|-
CASSPIPLWEQGYTF
TGTGCCAGCAGTCCCATCCCCCTGTGGGAGCAGGGCTACACCTTC
>TRBJ2-7|TRBV4-2|once|-
CASSPLRGDFSYEQYF
TGTGCCAGCAGCCCCTTGAGGGGGGATTTTTCCTACGAGCAGTACTTC
>TRBJ2-7|TRBV10-2|-|TRBD1
CASSRDRVVGEQYF
TGCGCCAGCAGCAGGGACAGGGTGGTCGGCGAGCAGTACTTC
>TRBJ2-7|TRBV21-1|-|-
CASSKARRAGIPGEQYF
TGTGCCAGCAGCAAAGCTCGGCGGGCAGGGATTCCTGGAGAGCAGTACTTC
>TRBJ2-7|TRBV29-1|once|TRBD1
CSVEERTGTGYEQYF
TGCAGCGTTGAAGAGCGGACAGGTACGGGCTACGAGCAGTACTTC
>TRBJ1-1|TRBV28|-|TRBD1
CASRDRGFTEAFF
TGTGCCAGCAGGGACAGGGGATTCACTGAAGCTTTCTTT
>TRBJ1-5|TRBV28|-|-
CASSRDDSNQPQHF
TGTGCCAGCAGTCGAGATGATAGCAATCAGCCCCAGCATTTT
>TRBJ1-2|TRBV10-3|-|TRBD1
CAISESGQATYGYTF
TGTGCCATCAGCGAGTCGGGACAGGCGACCTATGGCTACACCTTC
>TRBJ2-2|TRBV7-3|-|TRBD1
CASSLTWDRGLAGELFF
TGTGCCAGCAGTCTTACCTGGGACAGGGGGCTTGCCGGGGAGCTGTTTTTT
>TRBJ2-5|TRBV9|-|TRBD2
CASSVLAGGLQETQYF
TGTGCCAGCAGCGTCTTAGCGGGGGGATTACAAGAGACCCAGTACTTC
>TRBJ2-1|TRBV28|-|TRBD2
CASSPGLAGYNEQFF
TGTGCCAGCAGCCCCGGACTAGCGGGATACAATGAGCAGTTCTTC
>TRBJ2-4|TRBV28|-|-
CASSTFAASAKNIQYF
TGTGCCAGCAGTACTTTTGCGGCGAGCGCCAAAAACATTCAGTACTTC
>TRBJ2-7|TRBV7-8|-|-
CASSLQGKISYEQYF
TGTGCCAGCAGCTTGCAGGGTAAGATCTCCTACGAGCAGTACTTC
>TRBJ1-1|TRBV5-1|-|TRBD1
CASSSSPGGYTEAFF
TGCGCCAGCAGCTCATCCCCAGGGGGCTACACTGAAGCTTTCTTT
>TRBJ1-4|TRBV29-1|once|-
CSVGQSHEKLFF
TGCAGCGTTGGACAGTCGCATGAAAAACTGTTTTTT
>TRBJ2-7|TRBV10-1|-|TRBD1
CASSESVAGQGFYEQYF
TGCGCCAGCAGTGAGTCGGTTGCGGGACAGGGGTTTTACGAGCAGTACTTC
>TRBJ1-5|TRBV7-6|-|-
CASSLVPASNQPQHF
TGTGCCAGCAGCTTAGTCCCGGCGAGCAATCAGCCCCAGCATTTT
>TRBJ1-4|TRBV5-1|once|-
CASSSGPPNEKLFF
TGCGCCAGCAGCTCGGGACCCCCTAATGAAAAACTGTTTTTT
>TRBJ2-5|TRBV7-2|-|-
CASSLVFPPLETQYF
TGTGCCAGCAGCTTAGTTTTCCCCCCCCTGGAGACCCAGTACTTC
>TRBJ2-5|TRBV5-5|-|-
CASSLKGDETQYF
TGTGCCAGCAGCTTAAAGGGAGACGAGACCCAGTACTTC
>TRBJ2-1|TRBV5-1|-|TRBD2
CASSLVLAGTNEQFF
TGCGCCAGCAGCTTGGTACTAGCGGGTACGAATGAGCAGTTCTTC
>TRBJ2-3|TRBV6-5|-|-
CASRQSADTQYF
TGTGCCAGCAGGCAAAGCGCAGATACGCAGTATTTT
>TRBJ1-2|TRBV5-5|-|-
CASSLSLQQALYGYTF
TGTGCCAGCAGCTTGTCGCTCCAACAGGCACTTTATGGCTACACCTTC
>TRBJ1-5|TRBV19|-|-
CASSTQFPANQPQHF
TGTGCCAGTAGCACACAGTTTCCGGCGAATCAGCCCCAGCATTTT